A selection of T cell receptor beta chains follows, all from one sample in a study of regulatory T cells in long-lasting Graves disease. One entry per CDR3 protein, called by TCRdb with MiXCR from the multiplex PCR reads. The sample includes hundreds of thousands of distinct CDR3 sequences, approximately 16% of them seen just once. The same sample was also studied in work on T cells in Graves' hyperthyroidism and ophthalmopathy.

The source was peripheral blood mononuclear cells (PBMCs), collected at new diagnosis, from a patient treated with antithyroid drugs. These receptors originate from a man aged 35 to 55 with Graves disease. The CDR3 runs from the conserved cysteine through the conserved F or W. Each record gives: J gene, V gene, D gene, clone size, CDR3 DNA, CDR3 protein. A D gene is named only where the DNA matches it firmly. Only part of the rows carry a size: once, few, many, or a class if the clone is expanded.

>TRBJ2-2|TRBV27|TRBD2|many
TGTGCCAGCAGTTCATTAGGACTAGCGAGCGGGGAGCTGTTTTTT
CASSSLGLASGELFF
>TRBJ2-3|TRBV20-1|NA|few
TGCAGTGCTAGAGATTCCCAAAGCGGCCCCACAGATACGCAGTATTTT
CSARDSQSGPTDTQYF
>TRBJ2-3|TRBV3-1|TRBD2|many
TGTGCCAGCAGCCCTAGCGGGGTCCCAGATACGCAGTATTTT
CASSPSGVPDTQYF
>TRBJ2-1|TRBV5-5|TRBD2|many
TGTGCCAGCAGAATAAGCGGGGGGCCCTGGGATGAGCAGTTCTTC
CASRISGGPWDEQFF
>TRBJ2-5|TRBV2|TRBD2|many
TGTGCCAGCAGTGAGTTGACTAGCGGACAAGAGACCCAGTACTTC
CASSELTSGQETQYF
>TRBJ1-4|TRBV4-3|NA|few
TGCGCCAGCAGCAGAGGGCGGAATAATGAAAAACTGTTTTTT
CASSRGRNNEKLFF
>TRBJ1-5|TRBV3-1|NA|many
TGTGCCAGCAGCCAAGCCCCCTTTAATCAGCCCCAGCATTTT
CASSQAPFNQPQHF
>TRBJ1-1|TRBV20-1|NA|many
TGCAGTGCTAGAGGAGAGGAGCGGGGGAACACTGAAGCTTTCTTT
CSARGEERGNTEAFF
>TRBJ2-4|TRBV20-1|NA|many
TGCAGTGCTAGAGACCCGGCCAGTTCGGGAAACATTCAGTACTTC
CSARDPASSGNIQYF
>TRBJ2-5|TRBV2|NA|many
TGTGCCAACAGCAACCAAGAGACCCAGTACTTC
CANSNQETQYF
>TRBJ2-7|TRBV6-1|NA|many
TGTGCCAGCAGCGACCCGGATCGGGGGAACTACGAGCAGTACTTC
CASSDPDRGNYEQYF
>TRBJ1-5|TRBV28|NA|many
TGTGCCAGCACCGGGTTAAGGGTTCAGCCCCAGCATTTT
CASTGLRVQPQHF
>TRBJ2-5|TRBV28|TRBD2|many
TGTGCCAGCAGTACTAGCGGGGGGGCAGCCGAGACCCAGTACTTC
CASSTSGGAAETQYF
>TRBJ1-4|TRBV7-2|NA|few
TGTGCCAGCAGCTTACTCAGGCGACGGGGAAAACTGTTTTTT
CASSLLRRRGKLFF
>TRBJ2-7|TRBV20-1|NA|many
TGCAGTGCTAGTTACAGCGAGCAGTACTTC
CSASYSEQYF
>TRBJ2-2|TRBV12-3/TRBV12-4|TRBD1|few
TGTGCCAGCAGTTTGCAGGGGGCTGCCGGGGAGCCGTTTTTT
CASSLQGAAGEPFF
>TRBJ2-1|TRBV7-9|NA|medium-sized
TGTGCCAGCAGCTTAGAGGATGAGCAGTTCTTC
CASSLEDEQFF
>TRBJ1-1|TRBV3-1|TRBD1|many
TGTGCCAGCAGCCTCAGGGGGCCGGCTGAAGCTTTCTTT
CASSLRGPAEAFF
>TRBJ2-5|TRBV10-3|TRBD2|many
TGTGCCATCAGTGATGGAGCGGGGGAGACCCAGTACTTC
CAISDGAGETQYF
>TRBJ1-2|TRBV28|NA|many
TGTGCCAGCAGTTTAGGGCAGAACTATAACTATGGCTACACCTTC
CASSLGQNYNYGYTF
>TRBJ2-3|TRBV2|TRBD2|many
TGTGCCAGCAGGGCTAGCGGGGGGTTGGGTACGCAGTATTTT
CASRASGGLGTQYF
>TRBJ2-1|TRBV4-2|TRBD2|few
TGTGCCAGCAGCCCTCAACAGCGGGGAGACAATGAGCAGTTCTTC
CASSPQQRGDNEQFF
>TRBJ2-1|TRBV20-1|TRBD2|many
TGCAGTGCTAGAGATCGTCGGGGACTAGCGGGGGGAAATGAGCAGTTCTTC
CSARDRRGLAGGNEQFF
>TRBJ2-2|TRBV6-5|TRBD2|NA
TGTGCCAGCAGTTCCTCTAGCGGGGGGGCCGCCGGGGAGCTGTTTTTT
CASSSSSGGAAGELFF
>TRBJ2-3|TRBV5-6|TRBD1|many
TGTGCCAGCAGCTGGGTGAGGGGGCTCACAGATACGCAGTATTTT
CASSWVRGLTDTQYF
>TRBJ2-5|TRBV7-2|NA|many
TGTGCCAGCAGCTTAGGCCCTATCGGCGAGACCCAGTACTTC
CASSLGPIGETQYF
>TRBJ2-7|TRBV12-3/TRBV12-4|TRBD2|NA
TGTGCCAACTCGGGGGGGCTGGACGAGCAGTACTTC
CANSGGLDEQYF
>TRBJ2-3|TRBV4-2|TRBD2|few
TGTGCCAGCAGCCCCCTTACAGGGACTAGCGCAGGGACGCAGTATTTT
CASSPLTGTSAGTQYF
>TRBJ1-4|TRBV29-1|NA|few
TGCAGCGTGACAGGACTCCCAACTAATGAAAAACTGTTTTTT
CSVTGLPTNEKLFF
>TRBJ1-1|TRBV18|NA|NA
TGTGCCAGCTCACCCCCATCAACAAACACTGAAGCTTTCTTT
CASSPPSTNTEAFF
>TRBJ2-6|TRBV7-2|NA|NA
TGTGCCAGCAGCCGACGGGGGGCAGGGGGCTCTGGGGCCAACGTCCTGACTTTC
CASSRRGAGGSGANVLTF
>TRBJ2-7|TRBV5-4|NA|NA
TGTGCCAGCAGCTTGGGGGGAGTGCGTTCCTACGAGCAGTACTTC
CASSLGGVRSYEQYF
>TRBJ1-1|TRBV9|TRBD1|NA
TGTGCCAGCAGCGTAGAGACAGGGGGGACTGAAGCTTTCTTT
CASSVETGGTEAFF
>TRBJ1-1|TRBV6-5|NA|NA
TGTGCCAGCAGTTACTCGGTAGCCACTGAAGCTTTCTTT
CASSYSVATEAFF
>TRBJ2-2|TRBV7-2|TRBD1|many
TGTGCCAGCAGTCCCGGGACAGGGAACACCGGGGAGCTGTTTTTT
CASSPGTGNTGELFF
>TRBJ2-2|TRBV4-3|NA|few
TGCGCCAGCAGCCAAGAGTACGGGTACACCGGGGAGCTGTTTTTT
CASSQEYGYTGELFF
>TRBJ2-3|TRBV5-1|TRBD2|many
TGCGCCAGCAGCTTGGGGAGGGGTAGCGGGGAGACAGATACGCAGTATTTT
CASSLGRGSGETDTQYF
>TRBJ2-7|TRBV14|TRBD1|few
TGTGCCAGCAGCCAGGCCCCGGGACAGGGGATCTCCTACGAGCAGTACTTC
CASSQAPGQGISYEQYF